One sample yielded the 8 T cell receptor beta chains listed below, sequenced in a study of somatic mutations in cytotoxic T cells in rheumatoid arthritis (dated by TCRdb to about 2017). Preparation of the library involved the immunoSEQ multiplex PCR assay. What TCRdb holds here is the immuneACCESS table cut down to in-frame rearrangements. Part of the clones is not present; checked against another copy, under half of the missing clones reflect an unresolved V gene, and the others are unexplained. The sample table contains more than 8,000 clones; only one count was recorded for approximately 89% of them. Clones ranked in the top ten supply around 0.99% of the sample. Sequencing input: CD4+ T cells sorted from blood. These receptors all come from a woman aged 18-35 years with rheumatoid arthritis.

V usage is TRBV7-2 and J usage is TRBJ2-4; D may be TRBD2 (5 bases). The ends were cut back, 1 base at V and 1 base at J, with 11 bases in the middle. This CDR3 region has 16 residues. Germline loops: CDR1 SGHTA, CDR2 FQGNSA. CDR3 amino acids: CASSLEGGWAKNIQYF. CDR3 bases: TGTGCCAGCAGCTTAGAAGGAGGATGGGCCAAAAACATTCAGTACTTC.

The chain joins TRBV10-3 to TRBJ1-2, with 9 bases identical to TRBD1. After removal of 7 bases from V and 4 bases from J, the junction contained 4 bases not matched to a gene. Germline V gene data show CDR1 as ENHRY and CDR2 as SYGVKD. The CDR3 runs to 13 residues. CDR3 region: CAITQTGGYGYTF. For the CDR3, the DNA is TGTGCCATCACCCAGACAGGGGGCTATGGCTACACCTTC.

The chain recombines TRBV28 with TRBJ1-4; unclear D gene. The CDR3 extends over 15 amino acids. Trimming removed 6 bases at V and 5 bases at J, with 16 bases between. Germline CDR1 MDHEN, CDR2 SYDVKM. CDR3 DNA sequence: TGTGCCAGCAGGTTACCGGGAGGCCCCAATGAAAAACTGTTTTTT. The encoded protein is CASRLPGGPNEKLFF.

The J gene is TRBJ2-3, the V gene TRBV7-2; possibly TRBD1 for D (5 bases). The CDR3 contains 14 residues. Germline CDR1 reads SGHTA; CDR2 reads FQGNSA. Trimming left V 6 bases short and J 6 bases short, with 16 bases between. The CDR3: CASRRGLKGDTQYF. The CDR3, as DNA: TGTGCCAGCAGGAGAGGTCTGAAGGGGGATACGCAGTATTTT.

The chain has TRBV10-3 and TRBJ2-3, with TRBD2 matching over 8 bases. CDR3 length: 12 amino acids. The V and J ends lost 6 bases and 6 bases, in that order; junction bases with no gene match: 2. The V gene's germline CDR1 is ENHRY and CDR2 SYGVKD. This CDR3 reads CAIRSGSDTQYF. DNA of the CDR3: TGTGCCATCAGAAGCGGGAGCGATACGCAGTATTTT.

The chain links TRBV18 to TRBJ2-1; the match to TRBD2 covers 7 bases. Germline-derived CDR1 and CDR2 are KGHSH and LQKENI. This CDR3 has 14 residues. V lost 3 bases to trimming and J lost 10 bases; unmatched junction nucleotides: 9. The CDR3 loop reads CASSPILAIKEQFF. CDR3 in DNA: TGTGCCAGCTCACCGATACTAGCGATCAAAGAGCAGTTCTTC.

The chain uses TRBV5-1 and TRBJ1-2; D is perhaps TRBD1 (5 bases). The germline gives CDR1 SGHRS, CDR2 YFSETQ. The CDR3 is 14 amino acids. V was cut by 4 bases and J by 10 bases, with 20 bases left in between. The CDR3 region is CASSGGDARSDYTF. In DNA form, the CDR3 reads TGCGCCAGCAGCGGAGGGGACGCAAGAAGCGACTACACCTTC.

The rearrangement joins TRBV5-1 to TRBJ1-2; 8 nucleotides agree with TRBD1. CDR1 and CDR2 (germline): SGHRS, YFSETQ. The ends lost 1 base at V and 3 bases at J; junction bases unmatched: 11. This CDR3 has 17 residues. The CDR3 nucleotides read TGCGCCAGCAGCTTGTTAGGTATCGGACAGGGCGACTATGGCTACACCTTC. This encodes CASSLLGIGQGDYGYTF. Variable domain in full (rest from reference TRBV5-1 and TRBJ1-2): KAGVTQTPRYLIKTRGQQVTLSCSPISGHRSVSWYQQTPGQGLQFLFEYFSETQRNKGNFPGRFSGRQFSNSRSEMNVSTLELGDSALYLCASSLLGIGQGDYGYTFGSGTRLTVV.